This TCR beta chain is drawn from a study of CD8+ T cells in alopecia areata. In each case, RNA was isolated and then reverse transcribed into cDNA as the sequencing template. Measured with immunoSEQ multiplex PCR; TCRdb has only the in-frame clones, and not every one. The table lists approximately 280,000 clones, with no singletons. The germline gives CDR1 NSHNY, CDR2 SYGAGN. V shed 9 bases and J 3 bases; nucleotides not matched to a gene: 10. This CDR3 region has 15 residues. A panel of CD4, CD8alpha, NKG2D, NKG2ACE and other markers served to sort pooled cutaneous lymph node cells. Broader study findings: Relative to normal scalp, lesional scalp, especially alopecia totalis/universalis, showed higher clonality. Scalp specimens additionally yield sequences from normal skin's resident alphabeta T cells.

In this sample, this clone turned up a few times. Antigen unknown. These gene names are mouse names. The CDR3 end lies 4 residues beyond the end of the read and is filled in from the germline J gene. The chain employs TRBV13-1 and TRBJ2-5; 10 nucleotides match TRBD2. The TCR originated in a C3H/HeJ mouse with alopecia areata. This mouse strain has H2-k as its MHC haplotype. The sample was CD4+ T cells sorted from a lymph node. CDR3 DNA, as far as it was read: TGTGCCACCCAGCTCAGACTGGGGGGACAAGAC. The encoded protein is CATQLRLGGQD. The whole CDR3 protein is CATQLRLGGQDTQYF.